This TCR beta chain stems from a study of blood T cell repertoires in COVID-19. Across the study: The United States, Italy and Spain provided the acute and convalescent COVID-19 samples.

Repertoires were generated with immunoSEQ multiplex PCR, while TCRdb's copy carries only in-frame clones and drops some. The sample holds 65,000 to 90,000 clones, 70% to 80% seen once. Input material: peripheral blood. This TCR was sampled from a man between 60 and 70 years old with active or convalescent COVID-19.

CDR3: CASSLGQGNTGELFF. In DNA form, the CDR3 reads TGTGCCAGCAGCTTGGGACAAGGGAACACCGGGGAGCTGTTTTTT. V and J are TRBV7-8 and TRBJ2-2; maybe TRBD1 (6 bases). V was trimmed by 3 bases and J by 1 base, leaving 9 bases between them. Per the germline V gene, CDR1 is SGHVS and CDR2 is FQNEAQ. This CDR3 is 15 amino acids long. Together with reference TRBV7-8 and TRBJ2-2, the CDR3 gives the full variable domain: GAGVSQSPRYKVAKRGQDVALRCDPISGHVSLFWYQQALGQGPEFLTYFQNEAQLDKSGLPSDRFFAERPEGSVSTLKIQRTQQEDSAVYLCASSLGQGNTGELFFGEGSRLTVL.